The 13 T cell receptor beta chains below all came from one sample that was sequenced in a study of STAT5B mutations in CD4+ large granular lymphocyte leukemia (dated by TCRdb to 2021 to 2024). Library generation was performed with the immunoSEQ multiplex PCR assay. This immuneACCESS table, as held by TCRdb, lists in-frame sequences with V and J called but not all clones. Of the missing ones, under half trace to an unresolved V gene in checked studies; the others have no known cause. This sample holds about 36,000 clones; more than 65% were observed only once. 2% to 3% of the sample comes from the top ten. Sequenced material: CD4+ T cells from blood buffy coats. These receptor sequences come from a human donor in good health.

V is TRBV18 and J is TRBJ2-1, with 10 bases matching TRBD2. V trimming: 2 bases; J trimming: 3 bases; junction bases outside the gene matches: 10. The germline V gene encodes CDR1 KGHSH and CDR2 LQKENI. This CDR3 spans 18 amino acids. This CDR3 reads CASSPTQRGGSNYNEQFF. The CDR3 DNA reads TGTGCCAGCTCACCAACCCAGCGGGGGGGTTCCAACTACAATGAGCAGTTCTTC.

The V gene is TRBV14, the J gene TRBJ1-1, with TRBD1 identical over 7 bases. J lost 3 bases, V lost 4 bases, and 8 bases had no gene match. Germline CDR1 is SGHDN and CDR2 is FVKESK. CDR3 size: 15 residues. CDR3 sequence reads: CASSPKQGWDTEAFF. CDR3 bases: TGTGCCAGCAGCCCGAAACAGGGGTGGGACACTGAAGCTTTCTTT. The whole variable domain, filled in from reference TRBV14 and TRBJ1-1, reads EAGVTQFPSHSVIEKGQTVTLRCDPISGHDNLYWYRRVMGKEIKFLLHFVKESKQDESGMPNNRFLAERTGGTYSTLKVQPAELEDSGVYFCASSPKQGWDTEAFFGQGTRLTVV.

The rearrangement joins TRBV7-8 to TRBJ2-3, with 11 bases matching TRBD2. The CDR3 has 17 amino acids. Germline CDR1 reads SGHVS; CDR2 reads FQNEAQ. V lost 5 bases and J lost 0; bases outside the gene matches: 7. DNA for the CDR3: TGTGCCAGCAGCGCGGGACTAGCGGTGAGAAGCACAGATACGCAGTATTTT. Protein: CASSAGLAVRSTDTQYF.

The chain links TRBV18 to TRBJ2-5; D unclear. Germline V CDR1 and CDR2: KGHSH, LQKENI. V lost 4 bases and J 7 bases, leaving 13 bases between the germline ends. This CDR3 comprises 13 residues. CDR3 amino acids: CASSLDELGTQYF. The CDR3 DNA follows: TGTGCCAGCTCACTGGATGAACTGGGGACCCAGTACTTC. Full variable domain (missing parts from reference TRBV18 and TRBJ2-5): NAGVMQNPRHLVRRRGQEARLRCSPMKGHSHVYWYRQLPEEGLKFMVYLQKENIIDESGMPKERFSAEFPKEGPSILRIQQVVRGDSAAYFCASSLDELGTQYFGPGTRLLVL.

A single count supports this clone. The V call is TRBV18, the J call TRBJ2-1; 11 bases are a match to TRBD1. With V trimmed by 4 bases and J by 3 bases, 5 bases remained unmatched. CDR3 length: 16 amino acids. Looked up from germline, CDR1 is KGHSH and CDR2 is LQKENI. The CDR3 bases are TGTGCCAGCTCACGGTCCGGGACAGGGGGCTACAATGAGCAGTTCTTC. Encoded protein: CASSRSGTGGYNEQFF.

J is TRBJ2-1 and V is TRBV19; 12 nucleotides match TRBD2. Germline CDR1 is LNHDA and CDR2 is SQIVND (reference sequence). CDR3 size: 16 residues. The junction had 3 bases not matched to a gene; V was cut back by 4 bases and J by 2 bases. Here the CDR3 reads CASSTWTSGAYNEQFF. As DNA, the CDR3 is TGTGCCAGTAGTACTTGGACTAGCGGGGCCTACAATGAGCAGTTCTTC.

V is TRBV28 and J is TRBJ2-5; D is unresolved. The length of the CDR3 is 14 residues. V lost 0 bases, J lost 1 base, and 6 bases lay in between. Germline V gene data show CDR1 as MDHEN and CDR2 as SYDVKM. The CDR3 coding sequence is TGTGCCAGCAGTTTATGGCAGACCCAAGAGACCCAGTACTTC. Translation: CASSLWQTQETQYF. Full variable domain (missing parts from reference TRBV28 and TRBJ2-5): DVKVTQSSRYLVKRTGEKVFLECVQDMDHENMFWYRQDPGLGLRLIYFSYDVKMKEKGDIPEGYSVSREKKERFSLILESASTNQTSMYLCASSLWQTQETQYFGPGTRLLVL.

This chain joins TRBV19 and TRBJ1-4, with D hard to call. V lost 2 bases, J lost 0 bases, and 13 bases lay in between. Germline values: CDR1 LNHDA, CDR2 SQIVND (reference sequence). CDR3 length: 17 amino acids. This chain's CDR3 is CASSILGRSATNEKLFF. The DNA for the CDR3 is TGTGCCAGTAGTATACTTGGCAGATCAGCAACTAATGAAAAACTGTTTTTT.

V is TRBV25-1 and J is TRBJ2-1; TRBD2 is a possible D gene (5 bases). This CDR3 is 13 amino acids long. Per the germline V gene, CDR1 is MGHDK and CDR2 is SYGVNS. Trimming removed 4 bases at V and 7 bases at J, with 11 bases between. The CDR3 sequence is CASSASGSNEQFF. The CDR3 DNA is TGTGCCAGCAGTGCCTCGGGGTCTAATGAGCAGTTCTTC.

This sequence joins TRBV6-4 and TRBJ2-2; 11 nucleotides align to TRBD2. Losses at the gene ends were 0 bases for V and 6 bases for J; bases not matched to a gene: 0. This CDR3 region has 15 residues. CDR1 is MRHNA, CDR2 SNTAGT, per germline. This chain's CDR3 is CASSDSSGGAGELFF. For the CDR3, the DNA is TGTGCCAGCAGTGACTCTAGCGGGGGGGCCGGGGAGCTGTTTTTT.

This rearrangement joins TRBV11-3 to TRBJ1-1, with D maybe TRBD1 (5 bases). The CDR3 consists of 12 residues. Trimming removed 0 bases from V and 11 bases from J, with 10 bases in between. Per the germline V gene, CDR1 is SGHNT and CDR2 is YENEEA. The CDR3 loop is CASSLDGGRAFF. Written as DNA, the CDR3 is TGTGCCAGCAGCTTAGATGGGGGACGCGCTTTCTTT.

V gene TRBV11-2 combines with J gene TRBJ2-1; maybe TRBD1 (5 bases). V lost 5 bases and J lost 0, with 14 bases in between. CDR1 is SGHAT and CDR2 is FQNNGV in the germline V gene. This CDR3 spans 16 amino acids. The CDR3 here is CASSPRTSRSYNEQFF. CDR3 nucleotide sequence: TGTGCCAGCAGCCCAAGGACATCCCGCTCCTACAATGAGCAGTTCTTC.

The chain has TRBV11-2 and TRBJ2-7, with D tentatively TRBD1 (6 bases). The germline V gene has CDR1 SGHAT and CDR2 FQNNGV. The CDR3 contains 15 residues. The V and J ends lost 5 bases and 0 bases respectively, with 14 bases between them. This chain's CDR3 is CASSLGTSGSYEQYF. CDR3 sequence (DNA): TGTGCCAGCAGCCTGGGGACATCGGGCTCCTACGAGCAGTACTTC.